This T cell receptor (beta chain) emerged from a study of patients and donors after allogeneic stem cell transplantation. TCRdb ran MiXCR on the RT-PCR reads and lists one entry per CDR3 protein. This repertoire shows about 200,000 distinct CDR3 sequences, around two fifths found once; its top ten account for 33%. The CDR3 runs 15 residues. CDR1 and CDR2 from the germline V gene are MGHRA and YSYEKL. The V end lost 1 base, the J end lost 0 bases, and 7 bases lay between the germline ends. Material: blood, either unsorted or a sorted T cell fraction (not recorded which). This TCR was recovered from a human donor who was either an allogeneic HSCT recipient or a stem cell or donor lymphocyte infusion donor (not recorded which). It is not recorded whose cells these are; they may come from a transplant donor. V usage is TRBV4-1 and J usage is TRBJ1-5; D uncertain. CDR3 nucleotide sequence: TGCGCCAGCAGCCAAGCAGAGTATAGCAATCAGCCCCAGCATTTT. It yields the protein CASSQAEYSNQPQHF.